The present entry profiles one T cell receptor (beta chain) with its context. This sample is drawn from a study of blood T cell repertoires in COVID-19. Study context: Nucleic acid was either cDNA or gDNA, and it came from T cells, B-cell-depleted T cells, or PBMCs.

CDR3 size: 15 residues. V lost 0 bases and J lost 7, with 13 bases in between. Germline V lookup: CDR1 SGDLS, CDR2 YYNGEE. In the original processing: Amplification from reference gene primers served as the basis for estimated nucleated cell counts. Method: immunoSEQ multiplex PCR; TCRdb's copy keeps in-frame clones and lacks some. V and J calls and clone size come straight from that table; D and trimming were deduced from the DNA. The sample consists of a few hundred thousand clones, roughly 88% of them appearing once. Seattle participants joined during active infection and were tracked over time. The rearrangement uses TRBV9 and TRBJ1-4; D gene ambiguous. The source is a woman aged 45-65 years with COVID-19, enrolled during active disease. The sequenced sample was peripheral blood. In nucleotides, the CDR3 is TGTGCCAGCAGCGTAGACGAGGCTACGGGTGAAAAACTGTTTTTT. Protein product: CASSVDEATGEKLFF.